Given below is one T cell receptor (beta chain) in context. This clonotype was found many times. The clone's antigen remains unknown. Base quality data are lacking; no much larger clone is found one base away. Libraries came from PCR. Instrument used: Illumina HiSeq 2500. TCR library preparation used molecular barcoding, with unique molecular identifiers applied to normalize quantification of the TCRbeta repertoire. The public reads were reprocessed in TCRdb via fastp at Q25 and MiXCR, keeping in-frame beta chains. All rows with the same CDR3 protein become a single entry with the most common DNA and genes. The sample has fewer than 250,000 distinct CDR3 sequences on record, approximately 8.9% of them singletons. The ten largest clones add up to approximately 6% of the sample. Read against the paper, the sample's treatment or condition label means: allogeneic hematopoietic cell transplantation with graft depleted of TCRalphabeta T cells and CD19 B cells. Transplant recipients were children who received TCRalphabeta/CD19-depleted allogeneic hematopoietic cell grafts.

The data originate from a study of T-cell reconstitution after alpha-beta-depleted transplantation in children (dated by TCRdb to about 2016). Notes on the research overall: Using TCR repertoire profiling, the study quantitatively followed how T-cell immune reconstitution unfolded in children after TCRalphabeta/CD19-depleted allogeneic hematopoietic cell transplantation.

The CDR3, from cysteine to phenylalanine, totals 13 residues. Of all the DNA, just the CDR3 is kept, 39 bases in frame from base 1. The germline V gene (reference sequence) provides CDR1 MNHEY and CDR2 SMNVEV. The germline ends are 8 bases apart after V is trimmed by 2 bases and J by 6 bases. Study-wide findings and limitations: In some patients, the high TCRbeta diversity seen at day 60 was put down to recipient T cells and intrathymic progenitors that had survived conditioning. The apparently early alphabetaT-cell count recovery about two months after transplant was reportedly dependent on only several hundred rapidly expanded clones derived from non-depleted graft cells. Hyperexpanded clone frequencies declined over subsequent months; after one year, T-cell counts and TCRbeta diversity were mostly attributed to newly produced T cells.

This sample comprised PBMCs, mostly from graft donor cells, obtained 180 days after TCRalphabeta/CD19-depleted stem cell transplant. The rearrangement joined TRBV27 to TRBJ2-4; the D gene could be either TRBD1 or TRBD2, each agreeing at 6 bases. The sequence was obtained from a male patient aged 10-17 years who had a stem cell transplant for acute lymphoblastic leukemia, so the T cells may come from the graft donor. The CDR3 region reads CASSLGGPNIQYF. The DNA sequence is TGTGCCAGCAGTTTAGGGGGGCCAAACATTCAGTACTTC.